What follows are 13 T cell receptor beta chains derived from one specimen sequenced in a study of cytomegalovirus exposure and HLA in healthy donors. PCR involved 60 Vbeta and 13 Jbeta primers. Produced via immunoSEQ multiplex PCR; TCRdb's table is partial and in-frame only. This sample has 65,000 to 80,000 clones, with over 70% found just once. The sample comprised PBMCs. These receptors were taken from a woman aged 40 to 50 in good health and CMV-seropositive.

The chain uses TRBV7-6 and TRBJ2-7; 8 bases are shared with TRBD1. Per the germline V gene, CDR1 is SGHVS and CDR2 is FNYEAQ. J lost 2 bases, V lost 0 bases, and 6 bases had no gene match. The CDR3 is 16 residues long. CDR3 in amino acids: CASSLAGQGFTYEQYF. Written as DNA, the CDR3 is TGTGCCAGCAGCTTAGCCGGACAGGGATTTACCTACGAGCAGTACTTC. The full variable domain, with the rest looked up from reference TRBV7-6 and TRBJ2-7, is GAGVSQSPRYKVTKRGQDVALRCDPISGHVSLYWYRQALGQGPEFLTYFNYEAQQDKSGLPNDRFSAERPEGSISTLTIQRTEQRDSAMYRCASSLAGQGFTYEQYFGPGTRLTVT.

This clone has only one observation. V is TRBV5-1 and J is TRBJ1-1; tentatively, D is TRBD1 (5 bases). The CDR3 totals 17 residues. Per the germline V gene, CDR1 is SGHRS and CDR2 is YFSETQ. Trimming left V 1 base short and J 1 base short, with 17 bases between. CDR3 sequence: CASSLRGAGTRNTEAFF. In DNA form, the CDR3 reads TGCGCCAGCAGCTTGCGCGGGGCCGGGACCAGGAACACTGAAGCTTTCTTT. The full variable domain, with the rest looked up from reference TRBV5-1 and TRBJ1-1, is KAGVTQTPRYLIKTRGQQVTLSCSPISGHRSVSWYQQTPGQGLQFLFEYFSETQRNKGNFPGRFSGRQFSNSRSEMNVSTLELGDSALYLCASSLRGAGTRNTEAFFGQGTRLTVV.

The chain has TRBV5-4 and TRBJ2-1; 15 nucleotides align to TRBD2. Trimming removed 4 bases from V and 0 bases from J; junction bases left unmatched: 8. CDR1 is SGHNT, CDR2 YYREEE, per germline (reference sequence). The CDR3 extends over 19 amino acids. The CDR3 DNA follows: TGTGCCAGCAGCGGAGGGACTAGCGGGGGGAAAGGCTCCTACAATGAGCAGTTCTTC. The encoded protein is CASSGGTSGGKGSYNEQFF.

This clone was detected only a few times. The chain carries TRBV2 and TRBJ1-1, with D unclear. This CDR3 has 13 amino acids. Deletions cut 1 base from V and 11 bases from J, with 14 bases between. The germline CDR1 and CDR2 sequences are SNHLY and FYNNEI. The DNA for the CDR3 is TGTGCCAGCAGTGAAGTGGGTGGAGAGTTGGCTTTCTTT. Protein: CASSEVGGELAFF.

V gene TRBV18 combines with J gene TRBJ1-2; tentatively, D is TRBD1 (6 bases). The V end was cut by 2 bases, the J end by 7 bases, with 20 bases between. Germline CDR1 reads KGHSH; CDR2 reads LQKENI. This CDR3 contains 16 residues. The CDR3 loop reads CASSPIPPHRVRGYTF. As DNA, the CDR3 is TGTGCCAGCTCACCAATTCCCCCGCACAGGGTACGTGGCTACACCTTC.

This clone was recorded only once. This sequence joins TRBV5-1 and TRBJ2-1; TRBD2 matches 10 bases. Losses at the gene ends were 2 bases for V and 7 bases for J; bases not matched to a gene: 6. The CDR3 runs to 15 residues. Germline CDR1 is SGHRS and CDR2 is YFSETQ. DNA for the CDR3: TGCGCCAGCAGCTTTTTGAGCGGGGGGGCGAATGAGCAGTTCTTC. Its translation: CASSFLSGGANEQFF.

The chain carries TRBV5-1 and TRBJ2-7; the match to TRBD1 covers 8 bases. Germline assignment: CDR1 SGHRS and CDR2 YFSETQ. Trimming cost V 5 bases and J 2 bases; bases outside gene matches: 18. The CDR3 extends over 18 amino acids. The CDR3 coding sequence is TGCGCCAGCAGACTACAATTCCCAGGGGGCGCGAGGACCTACGAGCAGTACTTC. It encodes CASRLQFPGGARTYEQYF. Full variable domain (outside the CDR3, taken from reference TRBV5-1 and TRBJ2-7): KAGVTQTPRYLIKTRGQQVTLSCSPISGHRSVSWYQQTPGQGLQFLFEYFSETQRNKGNFPGRFSGRQFSNSRSEMNVSTLELGDSALYLCASRLQFPGGARTYEQYFGPGTRLTVT.

The count of this clone is one. The genes are TRBV5-1 and TRBJ1-1; weak D call: TRBD1 (6 bases). Per germline, CDR1 SGHRS and CDR2 YFSETQ. CDR3 size: 14 residues. The V gene lost 2 bases and the J gene lost 3 bases, with 11 bases spanning the gap. DNA for the CDR3: TGCGCCAGCAGCTTTTCGGGGGGCCACACTGAAGCTTTCTTT. Its translation is CASSFSGGHTEAFF.

The chain couples TRBV5-4 to TRBJ2-1; tentative D call: TRBD2 (5 bases). CDR1 and CDR2 (germline): SGHNT, YYREEE (reference sequence). V shed 0 bases and J shed 5 bases, with 18 bases lying between them. The CDR3 loop spans 17 amino acids. The CDR3 region has the DNA TGTGCCAGCAGCTTGGAAGCGTTTGAGAGGGTTGACAATGAGCAGTTCTTC. As protein: CASSLEAFERVDNEQFF.

The J gene is TRBJ2-1, the V gene TRBV27, with 9 bases identical to TRBD2. This CDR3 comprises 18 residues. In germline, CDR1 is MNHEY, CDR2 SMNVEV (reference sequence). V dropped 0 bases and J dropped 6; count of bases not matched to a gene: 12. For the CDR3, the DNA is TGTGCCAGCAGTTTATCATCTGGCGGGGGGGTTAAGCGCAATGAGCAGTTCTTC. This translates into CASSLSSGGGVKRNEQFF.

The CDR3, as DNA: TGCGCCAGCAGCCCCAACCCTAACCCGAACACCGGGGAGCTGTTTTTT. Residues: CASSPNPNPNTGELFF. V and J are TRBV5-1 and TRBJ2-2; D gene ambiguous. The CDR3 sequence is 16 residues long. V was cut by 4 bases and J by 0 bases, with 13 bases left in between. Germline V CDR1 and CDR2: SGHRS, YFSETQ.

The chain is built from TRBV2 and TRBJ2-1; TRBD1 aligns across 7 bases. CDR1 SNHLY and CDR2 FYNNEI come from the germline V gene. The CDR3 is made up of 12 amino acids. J was trimmed by 7 bases and V by 5 bases; bases with no gene match: 2. The chain's CDR3 is CASSLQGNEQFF. Written as DNA, the CDR3 is TGTGCCAGCAGTCTACAGGGGAATGAGCAGTTCTTC. Filled out from reference TRBV2 and TRBJ2-1, the complete variable domain reads EPEVTQTPSHQVTQMGQEVILRCVPISNHLYFYWYRQILGQKVEFLVSFYNNEISEKSEIFDDQFSVERPDGSNFTLKIRSTKLEDSAMYFCASSLQGNEQFFGPGTRLTVL.

The chain has TRBV19 and TRBJ2-3, with 9 positions matching TRBD1. The V gene's germline CDR1 is LNHDA and CDR2 SQIVND (reference sequence). The CDR3 spans 16 residues. V gave up 4 bases and J gave up 2 bases; unmatched junction bases: 7. CDR3 nucleotide sequence: TGTGCCAGTAGTACCGGGACAGGGACACACACAGATACGCAGTATTTT. It yields the protein CASSTGTGTHTDTQYF.